The clone carrying this T cell receptor beta chain was picked up a small number of times. Its antigen is undetermined. V lost 4 bases, J lost 6 bases, and 11 bases lay in between. This CDR3 spans 13 amino acids. CDR1 is SGHDT, CDR2 YYEEEE, per germline. The data were obtained in a study of response to subunit inactivated influenza vaccine. Whole-study findings and limits: A suggestion made by the authors is that each seasonal influenza vaccination recruits few new T cells.

TCRdb re-derived calls from the RT-PCR reads in MiXCR, one entry per CDR3 protein. Among about 570,000 distinct CDR3 sequences listed, around 11% were seen once. This sample was shared with a second study, whose subject was T cells expressing NK-cell markers. From that study: 5'RACE template switching built TCR beta cDNA with unique molecular identifiers. Just one sequenced donor of eight was HCMV-seronegative, while seven were seropositive. The dominant NKG2C+ clonotypes represented 1.0-7.0% of CD8+ T cells in over 5 donors. HCMV specificity of expanded NKG2C+ T cell clones remained unclear.

The chain combines TRBV5-6 with TRBJ2-1; D remains ambiguous. The material was PBMCs from blood, obtained on the day of vaccination. The receptor was derived from a man aged 45-60 years who received an inactivated influenza vaccine. This CDR3 reads CASSRGTVNEQFF. CDR3 in DNA: TGTGCCAGCAGCCGAGGCACGGTCAATGAGCAGTTCTTC.